There are a few counts of the clone carrying this TCR beta chain. This record comes from a study of blood T cells in healthy people across ages. Trimming cost V 4 bases and J 2 bases; bases outside gene matches: 16. The V gene's germline CDR1 is SEHNR and CDR2 FQNEAQ (reference sequence). This CDR3 region has 18 residues. It was with a sample-barcoded 5' primer and a J-beta primer mix that a second PCR of roughly 6 to 11 cycles was run. MiXCR, applied by TCRdb to the 5' RACE reads, yields one record per CDR3 protein. The data show approximately 810,000 distinct CDR3 sequences, with around 36% seen just once and about an eighth held by the top ten.

The sample consisted of blood. This TCR came from a young man in good health. This chain links TRBV7-9 with TRBJ1-2; 7 bases line up with TRBD1. CDR3: CASSSLRETTGLNYGYTF. The CDR3 bases are TGTGCCAGCAGCTCCTTAAGGGAAACGACAGGGTTGAACTATGGCTACACCTTC.